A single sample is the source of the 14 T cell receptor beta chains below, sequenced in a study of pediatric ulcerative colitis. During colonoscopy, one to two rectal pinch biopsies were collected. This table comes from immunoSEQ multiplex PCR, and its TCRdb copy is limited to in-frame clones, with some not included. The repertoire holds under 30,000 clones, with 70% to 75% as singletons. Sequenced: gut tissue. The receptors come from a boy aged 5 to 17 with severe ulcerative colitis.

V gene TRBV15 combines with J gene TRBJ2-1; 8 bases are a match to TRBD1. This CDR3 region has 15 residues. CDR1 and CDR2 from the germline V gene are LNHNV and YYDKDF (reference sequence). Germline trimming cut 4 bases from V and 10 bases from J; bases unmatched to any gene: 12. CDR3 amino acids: CATSKRNRGTREQFF. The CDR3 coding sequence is TGTGCCACCAGCAAAAGGAACAGGGGGACGAGAGAGCAGTTCTTC.

CDR3 residues: CASSGGPGESPNEKLFF. The CDR3, as DNA: TGTGCCAGCAGCGGGGGGCCGGGAGAAAGTCCTAATGAAAAACTGTTTTTT. The V call is TRBV9, the J call TRBJ1-4; tentatively, D is TRBD1 (6 bases). CDR1 SGDLS and CDR2 YYNGEE come from the germline V gene. The CDR3 runs 17 residues. The V end was cut by 3 bases, the J end by 3 bases, with 18 bases between. Full variable domain (remainder filled in from reference TRBV9 and TRBJ1-4): DSGVTQTPKHLITATGQRVTLRCSPRSGDLSVYWYQQSLDQGLQFLIQYYNGEERAKGNILERFSAQQFPDLHSELNLSSLELGDSALYFCASSGGPGESPNEKLFFGSGTQLSVL.

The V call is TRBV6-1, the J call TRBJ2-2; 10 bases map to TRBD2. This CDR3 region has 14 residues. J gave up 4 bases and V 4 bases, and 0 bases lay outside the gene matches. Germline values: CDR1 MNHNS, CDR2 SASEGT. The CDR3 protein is CASSASGGTGELFF. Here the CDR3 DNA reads TGTGCCAGCAGTGCTAGCGGGGGCACCGGGGAGCTGTTTTTT.

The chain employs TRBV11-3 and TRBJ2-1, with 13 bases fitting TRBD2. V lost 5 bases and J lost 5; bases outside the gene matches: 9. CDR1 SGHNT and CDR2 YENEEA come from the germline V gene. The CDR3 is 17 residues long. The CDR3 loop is CASSPWTSGRQNNEQFF. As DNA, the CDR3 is TGTGCCAGCAGCCCGTGGACTAGCGGGAGACAGAACAATGAGCAGTTCTTC.

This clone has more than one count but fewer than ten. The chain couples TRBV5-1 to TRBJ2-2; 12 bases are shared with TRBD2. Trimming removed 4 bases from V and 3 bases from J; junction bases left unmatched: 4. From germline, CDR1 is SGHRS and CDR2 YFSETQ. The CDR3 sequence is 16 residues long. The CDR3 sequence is CASSGSSGRDTGELFF. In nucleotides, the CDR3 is TGCGCCAGCAGCGGATCTAGCGGGAGGGACACCGGGGAGCTGTTTTTT.

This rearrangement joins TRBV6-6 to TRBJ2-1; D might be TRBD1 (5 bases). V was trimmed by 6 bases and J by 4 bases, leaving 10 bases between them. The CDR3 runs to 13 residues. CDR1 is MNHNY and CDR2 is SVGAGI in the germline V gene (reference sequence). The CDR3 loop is CASSLDRYNEQFF. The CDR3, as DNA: TGTGCCAGCAGCCTAGACAGATACAATGAGCAGTTCTTC.

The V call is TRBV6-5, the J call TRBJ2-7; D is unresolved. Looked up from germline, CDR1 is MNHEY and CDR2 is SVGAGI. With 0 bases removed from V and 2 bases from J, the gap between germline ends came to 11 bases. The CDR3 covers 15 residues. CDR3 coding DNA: TGTGCCAGCAGTTACTCCTCGCAGGCCCCCTACGAGCAGTACTTC. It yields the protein CASSYSSQAPYEQYF.

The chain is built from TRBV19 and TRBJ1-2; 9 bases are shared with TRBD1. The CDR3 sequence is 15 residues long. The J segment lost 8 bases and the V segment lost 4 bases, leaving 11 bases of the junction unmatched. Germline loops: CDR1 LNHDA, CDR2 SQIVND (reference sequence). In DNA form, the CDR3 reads TGTGCCAGTAGTAGGGGGACAGGGACCGTCGGGGGCTACACCTTC. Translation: CASSRGTGTVGGYTF.

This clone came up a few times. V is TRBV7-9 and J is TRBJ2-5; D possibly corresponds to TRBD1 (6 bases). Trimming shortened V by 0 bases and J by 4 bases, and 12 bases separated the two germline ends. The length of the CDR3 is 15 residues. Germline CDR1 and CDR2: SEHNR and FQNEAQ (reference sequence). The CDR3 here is CASSLALGGGETQYF. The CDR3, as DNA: TGTGCCAGCAGCTTAGCGCTTGGGGGCGGAGAGACCCAGTACTTC.

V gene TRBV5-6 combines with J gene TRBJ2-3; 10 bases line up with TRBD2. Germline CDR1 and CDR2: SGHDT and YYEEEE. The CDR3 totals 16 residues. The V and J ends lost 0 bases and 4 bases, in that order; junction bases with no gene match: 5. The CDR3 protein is CASSLAPAGGPDTQYF. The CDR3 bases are TGTGCCAGCAGCTTGGCCCCAGCGGGAGGGCCAGATACGCAGTATTTT.

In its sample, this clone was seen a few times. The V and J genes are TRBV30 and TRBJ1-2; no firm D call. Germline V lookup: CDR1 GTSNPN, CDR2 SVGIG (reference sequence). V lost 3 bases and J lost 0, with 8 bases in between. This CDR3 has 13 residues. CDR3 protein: CAWRTTTNYGYTF. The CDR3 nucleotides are TGTGCCTGGAGGACGACTACTAACTATGGCTACACCTTC.

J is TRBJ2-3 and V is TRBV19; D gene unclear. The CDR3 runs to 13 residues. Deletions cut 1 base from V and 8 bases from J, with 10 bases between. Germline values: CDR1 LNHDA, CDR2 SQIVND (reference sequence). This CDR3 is CASSIVVDSTQYF. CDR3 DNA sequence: TGTGCCAGTAGTATAGTGGTCGACTCTACGCAGTATTTT.

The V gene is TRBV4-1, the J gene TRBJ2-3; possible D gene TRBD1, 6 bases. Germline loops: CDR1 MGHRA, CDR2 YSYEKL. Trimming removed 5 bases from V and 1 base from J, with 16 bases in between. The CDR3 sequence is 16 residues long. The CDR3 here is CASSSPRDTGTDTQYF. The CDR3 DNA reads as TGCGCCAGCAGCTCCCCGAGGGACACTGGCACAGATACGCAGTATTTT.

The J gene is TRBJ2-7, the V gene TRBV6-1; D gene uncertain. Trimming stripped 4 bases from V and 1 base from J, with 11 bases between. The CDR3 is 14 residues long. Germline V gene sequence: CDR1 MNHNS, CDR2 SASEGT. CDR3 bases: TGTGCCAGCAGTGTAGTAGCCCAATCCTACGAGCAGTACTTC. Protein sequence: CASSVVAQSYEQYF.